The 24 T cell receptor beta chains given below trace back to one sample, sequenced in a study of early T cells in non-severe SARS-CoV-2 infection. TCRdb independently ran MiXCR on the 5' RACE reads; one entry per CDR3 protein. The table shows 50,000 to 80,000 distinct CDR3 sequences, with approximately 9.2% occurring only once. The sample was whole blood, taken at baseline. Receptors were obtained from an adult who was a healthcare worker with PCR-confirmed SARS-CoV-2 infection or an uninfected control (not recorded which).

This clonotype has a handful of counts. The chain is built from TRBV20-1 and TRBJ2-1; 8 bases agree with TRBD2. CDR3 length equals 15 residues. The V segment lost 3 bases and the J segment 2 bases; nucleotides outside the gene matches: 6. Germline V gene lookup returns CDR1 DFQATT and CDR2 SNEGSKA (reference sequence). The CDR3, as DNA: TGCAGTGCTAGCCCGGGACTAGGGACCTACAATGAGCAGTTCTTC. This translates into CSASPGLGTYNEQFF.

This clonotype was counted a few times. CDR3 DNA sequence: TGTGCCAGCATTCCCCGGATGGGAGCTGAAGCTTTCTTT. Protein sequence: CASIPRMGAEAFF. This chain joins TRBV12-3 or TRBV12-4 and TRBJ1-1; D gene uncertain. Trimming stripped 7 bases from V and 6 bases from J, with 15 bases between. This CDR3 is 13 amino acids long.

The table lists this clonotype with a few counts. The genes are TRBV18 and TRBJ1-1; D is perhaps TRBD1 (5 bases). The V and J ends lost 1 base and 5 bases respectively, with 14 bases between them. Germline V gives CDR1 KGHSH, CDR2 LQKENI. The CDR3 spans 15 residues. The CDR3 DNA is TGTGCCAGCTCACCACTAGCCGGGGCAGGGACTGAAGCTTTCTTT. This encodes CASSPLAGAGTEAFF.

This chain connects TRBV19 to TRBJ2-7; D may match TRBD1 or TRBD2 (5 bases each). Trimming shortened V by 6 bases and J by 3 bases, and 12 bases separated the two germline ends. Germline V gives CDR1 LNHDA, CDR2 SQIVND (reference sequence). The CDR3 sequence is 13 residues long. CDR3 sequence: CASSRDRRYEQYF. As DNA, the CDR3 is TGTGCCAGTAGCCGGGACCGGCGCTACGAGCAGTACTTC.

The gene calls are TRBV13 and TRBJ2-7, with D maybe TRBD2 (7 bases). The length of the CDR3 is 17 residues. Deletions cut 4 bases from V and 3 bases from J, with 22 bases between. Germline values: CDR1 PRHDT, CDR2 FYEKMQ (reference sequence). The CDR3: CASSSYGGRTLNYEQYF. The CDR3, as DNA: TGTGCCAGCAGCTCGTACGGGGGGCGGACCCTAAACTACGAGCAGTACTTC.

In this sample, this clonotype turned up many times. The chain couples TRBV20-1 to TRBJ2-1; TRBD2 matches at 14 bases. Unmatched junction bases numbered 6, after V lost 4 bases and J lost 10 bases. The germline CDR1 and CDR2 sequences are DFQATT and SNEGSKA (reference sequence). This CDR3 is 14 amino acids long. The CDR3 DNA is TGCAGTGCTATCCCGGGACTAGCGGGAGAGGAGCAGTTCTTC. The encoded protein is CSAIPGLAGEEQFF.

The rearrangement links TRBV28 to TRBJ1-5, with D uncertain. The ends were cut back, 1 base at V and 0 bases at J, with 13 bases in the middle. Looked up from germline, CDR1 is MDHEN and CDR2 is SYDVKM. The CDR3 contains 17 residues. The CDR3 DNA sequence: TGTGCCAGCAGTTTATTCCCGGCAGTCAATAGCAATCAGCCCCAGCATTTT. It yields the protein CASSLFPAVNSNQPQHF. The full variable domain, with the rest looked up from reference TRBV28 and TRBJ1-5, is DVKVTQSSRYLVKRTGEKVFLECVQDMDHENMFWYRQDPGLGLRLIYFSYDVKMKEKGDIPEGYSVSREKKERFSLILESASTNQTSMYLCASSLFPAVNSNQPQHFGDGTRLSIL.

There are a few counts of this clonotype. V gene TRBV5-1 combines with J gene TRBJ1-4; 7 positions agree with TRBD1. This CDR3 comprises 14 residues. The V segment lost 5 bases and the J segment 6 bases; nucleotides outside the gene matches: 7. Germline V CDR1 and CDR2: SGHRS, YFSETQ. The CDR3 is CASSSQGIYEKLFF. CDR3 nucleotide sequence: TGCGCCAGCAGTTCACAGGGGATTTATGAAAAACTGTTTTTT.

Many counts were recorded for this clonotype. The chain recombines TRBV9 with TRBJ2-5, with a tentative D call TRBD1 (6 bases). Looked up from germline, CDR1 is SGDLS and CDR2 is YYNGEE. The germline V and J ends were trimmed by 1 base and 5 bases, with 15 bases remaining between them. The CDR3 has 15 residues. The CDR3 nucleotides read TGTGCCAGCAGCGTATATGGGGGCCTCGGGGAGACCCAGTACTTC. It is translated as CASSVYGGLGETQYF. The complete variable domain, with remaining parts taken from reference TRBV9 and TRBJ2-5, reads DSGVTQTPKHLITATGQRVTLRCSPRSGDLSVYWYQQSLDQGLQFLIQYYNGEERAKGNILERFSAQQFPDLHSELNLSSLELGDSALYFCASSVYGGLGETQYFGPGTRLLVL.

This clonotype was counted many times. The gene calls are TRBV9 and TRBJ2-7; TRBD2 might be the D (5 bases). Between the trimmed V and J ends, which lost 0 bases and 0 bases, there was a span of 13 bases. CDR1 SGDLS and CDR2 YYNGEE come from the germline V gene. The CDR3 contains 16 residues. CDR3: CASSVEVRSASYEQYF. CDR3 DNA: TGTGCCAGCAGCGTAGAAGTCCGTAGCGCCTCCTACGAGCAGTACTTC.

The chain is built from TRBV10-2 and TRBJ2-1, with TRBD2 matching 9 bases. Trimming removed 7 bases from V and 12 bases from J; junction bases left unmatched: 10. Germline V gene data show CDR1 as WSHSY and CDR2 as SAAADI. The CDR3 is 13 amino acids. The CDR3 loop is CASTGTSGSWQFF. CDR3 nucleotides: TGCGCCAGCACAGGTACTAGCGGGTCTTGGCAGTTCTTC.

The chain employs TRBV6-2 or TRBV6-3 and TRBJ1-1, with D possibly matching TRBD1 (5 bases). Between the trimmed V and J ends, which lost 4 bases and 1 base, there was a span of 13 bases. CDR1 is MNHEY and CDR2 is SVGEGT in the germline V gene. The CDR3 length is 15 residues. CDR3 DNA: TGTGCCAGCAGTTCCCGACAGACTTCGAACACTGAAGCTTTCTTT. The encoded protein is CASSSRQTSNTEAFF.

This clonotype was detected a few times. This rearrangement joins TRBV19 to TRBJ2-7; 7 nucleotides line up with TRBD1. The CDR3 is 14 amino acids. The V gene end was trimmed by 5 bases and the J gene end by 3 bases; junction bases not matched to a gene: 7. Germline CDR1 and CDR2: LNHDA and SQIVND (reference sequence). CDR3 loop: CASSSPRDSYEQYF. The CDR3 region has the DNA TGTGCCAGTAGTTCACCCCGGGACAGCTACGAGCAGTACTTC.

J is TRBJ2-3 and V is TRBV10-2, with D possibly matching TRBD1 (5 bases). Trimming removed 8 bases at V and 5 bases at J, with 11 bases between. In germline, CDR1 is WSHSY, CDR2 SAAADI. There are 12 residues in the CDR3. The CDR3 bases are TGCGCCAGCCAGGGCCGAGGAGATACGCAGTATTTT. Amino acid sequence: CASQGRGDTQYF.

This clonotype was recorded a few times. The chain uses TRBV2 and TRBJ2-7; TRBD2 might be the D (6 bases). The CDR3 length is 16 residues. The germline CDR1 and CDR2 sequences are SNHLY and FYNNEI. Trimming removed 5 bases at V and 0 bases at J, with 17 bases between. DNA of the CDR3: TGTGCCAGCAGTTTTTCCCTTTCCGGGAGCTCCTACGAGCAGTACTTC. This codes for CASSFSLSGSSYEQYF.

V is TRBV7-2 and J is TRBJ2-7, with TRBD1 identical over 7 bases. Germline V gene data show CDR1 as SGHTA and CDR2 as FQGNSA. Unmatched junction bases numbered 5, after V lost 3 bases and J lost 0 bases. The CDR3 length is 15 residues. Here the CDR3 reads CASSFTGASSYEQYF. DNA of the CDR3: TGTGCCAGCAGCTTTACAGGGGCCTCCTCCTACGAGCAGTACTTC.

This clonotype was recorded a few times. This rearrangement joins TRBV6-2 or TRBV6-3 to TRBJ2-7, with 10 bases matching TRBD2. Germline V gene sequence: CDR1 MNHEY, CDR2 SVGEGT. The CDR3 extends over 14 amino acids. The junction had 8 bases not matched to a gene; V was cut back by 5 bases and J by 7 bases. The DNA for the CDR3 is TGTGCCAGCAGTACCTTAGCGGGAGGTGATGAGCAGTACTTC. Translated: CASSTLAGGDEQYF.

V is TRBV7-2 and J is TRBJ1-5, with 7 bases that match TRBD1. CDR3 length equals 12 residues. Germline loops: CDR1 SGHTA, CDR2 FQGNSA. V was clipped by 5 bases and J by 9 bases; unmatched bases: 4. The CDR3 DNA follows: TGTGCCAGCAGCCAGGGGGACGGGCCCCAGCATTTT. Translation gives CASSQGDGPQHF.

This clonotype was seen a handful of times. The rearrangement uses TRBV11-2 and TRBJ2-3; 8 positions match TRBD1. CDR3 length: 15 amino acids. The junction had 7 bases not matched to a gene; V was cut back by 4 bases and J by 4 bases. From germline, CDR1 is SGHAT and CDR2 FQNNGV. CDR3 residues: CASSSGTGGPDTQYF. The DNA of the CDR3 is TGTGCCAGCAGCTCCGGGACAGGAGGACCAGATACGCAGTATTTT.

This chain uses TRBV6-1 with TRBJ2-1; 13 bases map to TRBD2. With V trimmed by 5 bases and J by 7 bases, 5 bases remained unmatched. This CDR3 has 15 amino acids. Germline V gene lookup returns CDR1 MNHNS and CDR2 SASEGT. For the CDR3, the DNA is TGTGCCAGCAGTACTACTAGCGGGAGGGGAAATGAGCAGTTCTTC. This translates into CASSTTSGRGNEQFF.

V usage is TRBV18 and J usage is TRBJ2-5, with D possibly matching TRBD1 (6 bases). This CDR3 region has 15 residues. V lost 3 bases to trimming and J lost 1 base, with 12 bases between them. CDR1 and CDR2 (germline): KGHSH, LQKENI. DNA for the CDR3: TGTGCCAGCTCACCCCGACAGGCCTTCCAAGAGACCCAGTACTTC. Translated: CASSPRQAFQETQYF.

The chain links TRBV25-1 to TRBJ1-2; D gene ambiguous. Per the germline V gene, CDR1 is MGHDK and CDR2 is SYGVNS. Between the trimmed V and J ends, which lost 3 bases and 3 bases, there was a span of 17 bases. The CDR3 has 16 amino acids. This CDR3 reads CASSEGATNTHYGYTF. CDR3 sequence (DNA): TGTGCCAGCAGTGAGGGCGCGACAAACACCCACTATGGCTACACCTTC.

This clonotype has more than one count but fewer than ten. The chain is built from TRBV7-3 and TRBJ2-2, with D possibly being TRBD1 (5 bases). Trimming pared 5 bases from V and 6 bases from J, leaving 7 bases between. The germline gives CDR1 SGHTA, CDR2 FQGTGA. The CDR3 runs 12 residues. CDR3 DNA sequence: TGTGCCAGCAGCCTGGGGCCCGGGGAGCTGTTTTTT. Its translation is CASSLGPGELFF.

The V and J genes are TRBV7-3 and TRBJ1-6; a possible D gene is TRBD1 (5 bases). Trimming removed 5 bases from V and 8 bases from J, with 10 bases in between. This CDR3 spans 13 amino acids. CDR1 and CDR2 (germline): SGHTA, FQGTGA. The CDR3 DNA is TGTGCCAGCAGCCAAGGGGTCGATTCACCCCTCCACTTT. Translating gives CASSQGVDSPLHF.